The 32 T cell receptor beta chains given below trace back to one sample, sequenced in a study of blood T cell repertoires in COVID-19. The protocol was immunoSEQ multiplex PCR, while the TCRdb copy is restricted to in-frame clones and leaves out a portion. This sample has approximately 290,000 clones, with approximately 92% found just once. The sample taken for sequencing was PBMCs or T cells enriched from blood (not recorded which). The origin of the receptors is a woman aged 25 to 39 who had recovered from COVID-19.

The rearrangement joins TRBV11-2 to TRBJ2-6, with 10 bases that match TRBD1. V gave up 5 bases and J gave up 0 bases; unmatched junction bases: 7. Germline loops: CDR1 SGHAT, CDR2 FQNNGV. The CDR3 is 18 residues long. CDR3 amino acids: CASSLRTGGISGANVLTF. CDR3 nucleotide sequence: TGTGCCAGCAGCCTCCGGACAGGGGGTATCTCTGGGGCCAACGTCCTGACTTTC.

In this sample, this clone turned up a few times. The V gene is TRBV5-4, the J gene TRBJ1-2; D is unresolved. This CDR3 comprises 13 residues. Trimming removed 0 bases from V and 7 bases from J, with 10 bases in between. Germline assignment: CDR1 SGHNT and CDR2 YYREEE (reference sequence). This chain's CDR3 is CASSLGFTAGYTF. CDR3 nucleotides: TGTGCCAGCAGCTTGGGGTTCACAGCTGGCTACACCTTC.

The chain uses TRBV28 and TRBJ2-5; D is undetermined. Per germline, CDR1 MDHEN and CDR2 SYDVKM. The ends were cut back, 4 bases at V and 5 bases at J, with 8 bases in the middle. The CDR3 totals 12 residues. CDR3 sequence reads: CASSSGFETQYF. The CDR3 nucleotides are TGTGCCAGCAGTTCTGGCTTCGAGACCCAGTACTTC. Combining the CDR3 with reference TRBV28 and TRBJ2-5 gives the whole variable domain DVKVTQSSRYLVKRTGEKVFLECVQDMDHENMFWYRQDPGLGLRLIYFSYDVKMKEKGDIPEGYSVSREKKERFSLILESASTNQTSMYLCASSSGFETQYFGPGTRLLVL.

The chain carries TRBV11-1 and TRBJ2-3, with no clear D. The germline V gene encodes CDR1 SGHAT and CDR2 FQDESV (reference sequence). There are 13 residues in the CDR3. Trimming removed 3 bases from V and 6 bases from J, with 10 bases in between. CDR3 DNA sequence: TGTGCCAGCAGCTTCTATCCCCCGGATACGCAGTATTTT. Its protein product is CASSFYPPDTQYF.

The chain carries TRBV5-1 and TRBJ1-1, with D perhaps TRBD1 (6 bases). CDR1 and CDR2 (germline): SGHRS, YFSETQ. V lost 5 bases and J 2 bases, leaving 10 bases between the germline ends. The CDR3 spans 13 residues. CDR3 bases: TGCGCCAGCAGATTACAGGGTAACACTGAAGCTTTCTTT. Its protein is CASRLQGNTEAFF.

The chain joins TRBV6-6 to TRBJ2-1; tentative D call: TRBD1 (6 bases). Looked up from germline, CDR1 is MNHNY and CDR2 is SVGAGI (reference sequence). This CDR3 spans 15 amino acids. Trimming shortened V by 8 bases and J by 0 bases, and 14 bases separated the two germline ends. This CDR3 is CASEPGQYSYNEQFF. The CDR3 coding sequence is TGTGCCAGCGAACCCGGACAGTACTCCTACAATGAGCAGTTCTTC.

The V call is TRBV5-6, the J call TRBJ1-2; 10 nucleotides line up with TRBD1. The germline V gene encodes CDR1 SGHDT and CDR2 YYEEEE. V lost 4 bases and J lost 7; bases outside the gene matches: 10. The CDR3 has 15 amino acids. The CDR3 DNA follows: TGTGCCAGCAGCACGCCGACAGGGGGCGGTCGTGGCTACACCTTC. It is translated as CASSTPTGGGRGYTF.

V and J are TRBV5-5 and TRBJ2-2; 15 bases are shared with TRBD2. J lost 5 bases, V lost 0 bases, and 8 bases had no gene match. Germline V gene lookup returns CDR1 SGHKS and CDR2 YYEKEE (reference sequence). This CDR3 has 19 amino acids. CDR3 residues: CASSLAEGLAGGATGELFF. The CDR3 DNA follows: TGTGCCAGCAGCTTGGCCGAGGGACTAGCGGGAGGCGCAACCGGGGAGCTGTTTTTT.

The CDR3 DNA reads as TGCAGCGTTGACATGCGAACCCAAGAGACCCAGTACTTC. It is translated as CSVDMRTQETQYF. This chain connects TRBV29-1 to TRBJ2-5; D not certain. The germline V gene encodes CDR1 SQVTM and CDR2 ANQGSEA. This CDR3 is 13 amino acids long. V was clipped by 3 bases and J by 1 base, with 9 bases between them.

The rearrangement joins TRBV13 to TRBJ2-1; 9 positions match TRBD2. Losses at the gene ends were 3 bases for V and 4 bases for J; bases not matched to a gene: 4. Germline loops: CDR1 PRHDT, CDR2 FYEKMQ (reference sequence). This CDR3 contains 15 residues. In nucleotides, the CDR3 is TGTGCCAGCAGCTTCTGGCGGGAGGGTTACAATGAGCAGTTCTTC. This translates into CASSFWREGYNEQFF.

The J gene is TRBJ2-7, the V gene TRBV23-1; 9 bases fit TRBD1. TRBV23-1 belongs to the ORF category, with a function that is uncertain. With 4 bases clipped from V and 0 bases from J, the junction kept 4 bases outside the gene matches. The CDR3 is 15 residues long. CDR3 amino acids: CASSPGQGSSYEQYF. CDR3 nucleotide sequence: TGCGCCAGCAGTCCAGGACAGGGGAGCTCCTACGAGCAGTACTTC.

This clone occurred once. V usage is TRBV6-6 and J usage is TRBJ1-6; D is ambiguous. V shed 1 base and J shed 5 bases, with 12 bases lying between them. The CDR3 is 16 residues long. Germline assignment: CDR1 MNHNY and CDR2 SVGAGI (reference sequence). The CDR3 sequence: CASSYLQSINNSPLHF. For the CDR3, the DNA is TGTGCCAGCAGTTACTTACAGTCCATCAATAATTCACCCCTCCACTTT.

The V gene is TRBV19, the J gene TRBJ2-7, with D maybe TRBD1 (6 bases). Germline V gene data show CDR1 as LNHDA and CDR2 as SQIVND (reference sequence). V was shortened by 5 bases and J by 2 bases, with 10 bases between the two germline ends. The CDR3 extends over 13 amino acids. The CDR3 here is CASSAGQPYEQYF. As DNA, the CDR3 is TGTGCCAGTAGTGCTGGACAGCCCTACGAGCAGTACTTC.

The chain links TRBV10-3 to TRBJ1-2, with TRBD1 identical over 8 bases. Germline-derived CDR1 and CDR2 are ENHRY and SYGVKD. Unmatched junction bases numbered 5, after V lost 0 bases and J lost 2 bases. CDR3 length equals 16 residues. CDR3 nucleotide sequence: TGTGCCATCAGTGAGTCGAGCTCAGGGGGCAACTATGGCTACACCTTC. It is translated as CAISESSSGGNYGYTF.

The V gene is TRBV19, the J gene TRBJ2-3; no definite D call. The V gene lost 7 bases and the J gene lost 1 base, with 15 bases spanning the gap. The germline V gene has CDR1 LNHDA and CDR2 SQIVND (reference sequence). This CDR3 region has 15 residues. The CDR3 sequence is CASMRFVGGTDTQYF. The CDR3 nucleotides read TGTGCCAGTATGCGATTTGTAGGAGGCACAGATACGCAGTATTTT.

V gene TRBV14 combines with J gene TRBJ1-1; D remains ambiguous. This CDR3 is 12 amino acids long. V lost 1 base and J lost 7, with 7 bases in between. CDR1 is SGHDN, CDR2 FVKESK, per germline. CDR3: CASSQGGGEAFF. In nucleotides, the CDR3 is TGTGCCAGCAGCCAAGGCGGCGGTGAAGCTTTCTTT.

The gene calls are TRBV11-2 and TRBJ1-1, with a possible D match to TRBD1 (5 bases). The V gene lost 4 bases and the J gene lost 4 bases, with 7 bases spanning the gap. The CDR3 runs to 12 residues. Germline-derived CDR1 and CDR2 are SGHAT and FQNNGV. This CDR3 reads CASSSQGTEAFF. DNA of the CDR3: TGTGCCAGCAGCTCGCAGGGCACTGAAGCTTTCTTT. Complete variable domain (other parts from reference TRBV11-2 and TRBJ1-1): EAGVAQSPRYKIIEKRQSVAFWCNPISGHATLYWYQQILGQGPKLLIQFQNNGVVDDSQLPKDRFSAERLKGVDSTLKIQPAKLEDSAVYLCASSSQGTEAFFGQGTRLTVV.

The CDR3 sequence: CASSSFQGGAPKLDTQYF. The CDR3 region has the DNA TGTGCCAGCAGTTCCTTCCAAGGGGGAGCCCCAAAATTAGATACGCAGTATTTT. The rearrangement links TRBV28 to TRBJ2-3; the D gene is possibly TRBD1 (6 bases). Trimming left V 4 bases short and J 5 bases short, with 25 bases between. Germline CDR1 MDHEN, CDR2 SYDVKM. The CDR3 is made up of 18 amino acids.

CDR3 nucleotide sequence: TGTGCCACCAGTGATCCCTCAGCGGGTCACACCTACAATGAGCAGTTCTTC. Its translation: CATSDPSAGHTYNEQFF. This chain joins TRBV24-1 and TRBJ2-1, with a weak D call TRBD2 (6 bases). The CDR3 sequence is 17 residues long. Germline CDR1 is KGHDR and CDR2 is SFDVKD. Trimming shortened V by 3 bases and J by 2 bases, and 16 bases separated the two germline ends.

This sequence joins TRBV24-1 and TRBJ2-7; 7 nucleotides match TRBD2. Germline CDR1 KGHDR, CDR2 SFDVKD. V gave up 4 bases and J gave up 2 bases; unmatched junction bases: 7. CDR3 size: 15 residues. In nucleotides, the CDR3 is TGTGCCACCAGTGACGGGACTACCGAAACCTACGAGCAGTACTTC. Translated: CATSDGTTETYEQYF.

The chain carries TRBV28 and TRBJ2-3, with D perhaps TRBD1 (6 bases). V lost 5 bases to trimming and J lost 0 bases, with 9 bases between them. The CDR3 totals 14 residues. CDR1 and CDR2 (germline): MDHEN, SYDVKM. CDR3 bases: TGTGCCAGCAGTAAAGGACAGAGCACAGATACGCAGTATTTT. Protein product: CASSKGQSTDTQYF.

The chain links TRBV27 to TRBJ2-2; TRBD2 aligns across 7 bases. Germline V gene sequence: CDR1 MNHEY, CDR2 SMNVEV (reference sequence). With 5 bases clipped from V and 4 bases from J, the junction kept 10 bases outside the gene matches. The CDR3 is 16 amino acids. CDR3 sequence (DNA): TGTGCCAGCAGTGGGGGAGGGAGAGTGAGCACCGGGGAGCTGTTTTTT. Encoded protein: CASSGGGRVSTGELFF.

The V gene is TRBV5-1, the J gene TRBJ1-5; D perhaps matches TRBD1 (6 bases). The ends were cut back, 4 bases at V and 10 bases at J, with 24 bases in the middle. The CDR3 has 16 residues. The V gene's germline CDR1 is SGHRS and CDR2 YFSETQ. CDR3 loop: CASSPEGGRAQGPQHF. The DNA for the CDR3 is TGCGCCAGCAGCCCGGAAGGGGGTCGGGCTCAAGGTCCCCAGCATTTT.

The CDR3 reads CASSNSRGTGELFF. CDR3 in DNA: TGTGCCAGCAGCAACTCCAGGGGGACCGGGGAGCTGTTTTTT. The chain combines TRBV7-6 with TRBJ2-2, with 7 bases fitting TRBD1. V lost 5 bases to trimming and J lost 5 bases; unmatched junction nucleotides: 5. Germline assignment: CDR1 SGHVS and CDR2 FNYEAQ. The CDR3 is 14 amino acids.

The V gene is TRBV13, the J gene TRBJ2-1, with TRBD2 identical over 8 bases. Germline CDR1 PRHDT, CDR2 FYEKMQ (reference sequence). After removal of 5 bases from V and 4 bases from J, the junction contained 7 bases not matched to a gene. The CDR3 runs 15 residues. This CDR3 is CASSRSGTRYNEQFF. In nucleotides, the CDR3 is TGTGCCAGCAGCCGATCCGGGACTAGATACAATGAGCAGTTCTTC. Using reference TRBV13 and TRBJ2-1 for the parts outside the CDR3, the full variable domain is AAGVIQSPRHLIKEKRETATLKCYPIPRHDTVYWYQQGPGQDPQFLISFYEKMQSDKGSIPDRFSAQQFSDYHSELNMSSLELGDSALYFCASSRSGTRYNEQFFGPGTRLTVL.

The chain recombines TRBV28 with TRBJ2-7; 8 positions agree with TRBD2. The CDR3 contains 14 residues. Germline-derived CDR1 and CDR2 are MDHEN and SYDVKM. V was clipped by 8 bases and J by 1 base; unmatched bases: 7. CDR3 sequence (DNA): TGTGCCAGCCGGGGGGGGCACTCTTCCTACGAGCAGTACTTC. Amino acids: CASRGGHSSYEQYF.

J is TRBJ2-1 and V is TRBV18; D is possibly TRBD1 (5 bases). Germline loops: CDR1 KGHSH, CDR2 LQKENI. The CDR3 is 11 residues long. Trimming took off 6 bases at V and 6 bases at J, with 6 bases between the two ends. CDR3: CASSDSNEQFF. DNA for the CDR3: TGTGCCAGCTCCGACAGCAATGAGCAGTTCTTC.

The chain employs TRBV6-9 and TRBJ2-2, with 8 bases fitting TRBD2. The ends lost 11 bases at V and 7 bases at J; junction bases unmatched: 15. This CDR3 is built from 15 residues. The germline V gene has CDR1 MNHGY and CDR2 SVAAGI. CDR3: CASSGAGGEGGELFF. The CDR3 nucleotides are TGTGCCTCCAGCGGGGCGGGAGGTGAGGGCGGGGAGCTGTTTTTT.

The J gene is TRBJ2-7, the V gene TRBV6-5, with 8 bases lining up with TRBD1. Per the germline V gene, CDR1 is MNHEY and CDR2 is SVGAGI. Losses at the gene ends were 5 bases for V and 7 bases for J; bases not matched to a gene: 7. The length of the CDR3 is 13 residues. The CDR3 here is CASSMDRAGEQYF. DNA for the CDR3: TGTGCCAGCAGTATGGACAGGGCGGGAGAGCAGTACTTC.

The CDR3 region is CASSFNTGGLEQPQHF. DNA for the CDR3: TGTGCCAGCAGTTTCAATACAGGGGGCTTAGAGCAGCCCCAGCATTTT. V usage is TRBV28 and J usage is TRBJ1-5; 9 bases map to TRBD1. The V gene end was trimmed by 3 bases and the J gene end by 7 bases; junction bases not matched to a gene: 10. Per the germline V gene, CDR1 is MDHEN and CDR2 is SYDVKM. This CDR3 has 16 amino acids.

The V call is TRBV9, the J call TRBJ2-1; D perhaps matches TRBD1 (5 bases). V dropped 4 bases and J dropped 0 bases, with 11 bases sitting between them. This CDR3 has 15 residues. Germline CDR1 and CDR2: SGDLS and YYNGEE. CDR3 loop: CASSPHQGSYNEQFF. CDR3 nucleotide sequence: TGTGCCAGCAGCCCGCACCAGGGCTCCTACAATGAGCAGTTCTTC. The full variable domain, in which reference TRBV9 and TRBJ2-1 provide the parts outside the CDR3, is DSGVTQTPKHLITATGQRVTLRCSPRSGDLSVYWYQQSLDQGLQFLIQYYNGEERAKGNILERFSAQQFPDLHSELNLSSLELGDSALYFCASSPHQGSYNEQFFGPGTRLTVL.

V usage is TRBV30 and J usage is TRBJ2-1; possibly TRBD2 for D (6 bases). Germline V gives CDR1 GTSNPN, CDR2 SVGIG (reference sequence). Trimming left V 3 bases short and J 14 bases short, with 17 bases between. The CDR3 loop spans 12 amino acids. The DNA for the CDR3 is TGTGCCTGGAGAGGGAGTGCTGGGAGGAAGTTCTTC. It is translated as CAWRGSAGRKFF.